This T cell receptor (beta chain) was documented in a study of CD8+ T cells in alopecia areata. Background on the study: Dosing spanned 6 to 18 months on tofacitinib, then 6 months off drug.

About this clone itself: Antigen: not known.

Study outcomes and limitations: Scalp samples also yield sequences of resident alphabeta T cells from normal skin.

Peripheral blood and lesional scalp punch biopsies were taken from alopecia areata patients. Investigators isolated RNA and reverse transcribed it into cDNA to act as the sequencing template. TCRdb's copy holds only in-frame clones and misses some; the assay was immunoSEQ multiplex PCR. The table records about 97,000 clones, roughly two fifths of them present only once. Germline V gives CDR1 SEHNR, CDR2 FQNEAQ (reference sequence). V dropped 7 bases and J dropped 6 bases, with 15 bases sitting between them. CDR3 length: 13 amino acids. The V gene is TRBV7-9, the J gene TRBJ1-1; a possible D gene is TRBD1 (6 bases). The origin of this receptor is a human donor with alopecia areata. Input material: CD4+ T cells sorted from blood. Here the CDR3 reads CASKRTGLSEAFF. The CDR3 coding sequence is TGTGCCAGCAAGAGAACAGGGCTCTCTGAAGCTTTCTTT.